Below, 22 T cell receptor beta chains from the same sample are listed, as sequenced in a study of cytomegalovirus exposure and HLA in healthy donors. The method was immunoSEQ multiplex PCR; TCRdb's version includes in-frame clones alone and lacks a portion of them. The sample records 70,000 or so clones, around 94% being singletons. The sample was PBMCs. The receptors here all came from a man younger than 35 in good health and CMV-seropositive.

J is TRBJ1-5 and V is TRBV7-2; D remains unclear. V lost 5 bases, J lost 6 bases, and 8 bases lay in between. This CDR3 is 12 amino acids long. CDR1 SGHTA and CDR2 FQGNSA come from the germline V gene. Written as DNA, the CDR3 is TGTGCCAGCAGCCCCCGGGGTCAGCCCCAGCATTTT. It encodes CASSPRGQPQHF.

This chain links TRBV15 with TRBJ2-1; 10 nucleotides align to TRBD2. This CDR3 is 14 amino acids long. Germline V CDR1 and CDR2: LNHNV, YYDKDF (reference sequence). After removal of 3 bases from V and 7 bases from J, the junction contained 3 bases not matched to a gene. The CDR3 region has the DNA TGTGCCACCAGCAGTGGGACTAGCGATAATGAGCAGTTCTTC. Translation gives CATSSGTSDNEQFF.

V is TRBV5-4 and J is TRBJ1-4; TRBD1 aligns across 7 bases. Trimming cost V 4 bases and J 5 bases; bases outside gene matches: 8. Germline V gene sequence: CDR1 SGHNT, CDR2 YYREEE (reference sequence). This CDR3 region has 15 residues. The CDR3: CASSATGSPNEKLFF. CDR3 nucleotides: TGTGCCAGCAGCGCGACAGGGAGCCCAAATGAAAAACTGTTTTTT.

This CDR3 is CASSEDTVTYGYTF. In nucleotides, the CDR3 is TGTGCCAGCAGTGAAGATACAGTTACCTATGGCTACACCTTC. The chain combines TRBV2 with TRBJ1-2; no definite D call. The CDR3 sequence is 14 residues long. Looked up from germline, CDR1 is SNHLY and CDR2 is FYNNEI. V was shortened by 1 base and J by 4 bases, with 10 bases between the two germline ends. Combining the CDR3 with reference TRBV2 and TRBJ1-2 gives the whole variable domain EPEVTQTPSHQVTQMGQEVILRCVPISNHLYFYWYRQILGQKVEFLVSFYNNEISEKSEIFDDQFSVERPDGSNFTLKIRSTKLEDSAMYFCASSEDTVTYGYTFGSGTRLTVV.

V and J are TRBV10-3 and TRBJ2-1; tentatively, D is TRBD1 (5 bases). V dropped 7 bases and J dropped 8 bases, with 21 bases sitting between them. The CDR3 spans 15 residues. Germline CDR1 is ENHRY and CDR2 is SYGVKD. The CDR3 is CAINSRQGLEDEQFF. In DNA, the CDR3 is TGTGCCATCAATTCCCGCCAGGGTCTAGAGGATGAGCAGTTCTTC.

The chain has TRBV5-1 and TRBJ2-5; possibly TRBD1 for D (6 bases). There are 12 residues in the CDR3. V shed 4 bases and J shed 5 bases, with 9 bases lying between them. CDR1 SGHRS and CDR2 YFSETQ come from the germline V gene. CDR3 nucleotide sequence: TGCGCCAGCAGCGAGGGGGATGAGACCCAGTACTTC. This translates into CASSEGDETQYF.

The chain couples TRBV7-2 to TRBJ1-2; TRBD1 matches 10 bases. This CDR3 is 16 amino acids long. The ends lost 0 bases at V and 4 bases at J; junction bases unmatched: 5. The germline gives CDR1 SGHTA, CDR2 FQGNSA. For the CDR3, the DNA is TGTGCCAGCAGCTTAGCTGACAGGGGGCGCGTCTATGGCTACACCTTC. It encodes CASSLADRGRVYGYTF.

The rearrangement joins TRBV9 to TRBJ2-1; perhaps TRBD2 as D (6 bases). CDR3 length: 16 residues. CDR1 is SGDLS, CDR2 YYNGEE, per germline. The V gene lost 4 bases and the J gene lost 5 bases, with 19 bases spanning the gap. Written as DNA, the CDR3 is TGTGCCAGCAGCCTCACCCCTCATAGCGGAAACAATGAGCAGTTCTTC. Its protein product is CASSLTPHSGNNEQFF.

This clone was seen just once. The genes are TRBV10-3 and TRBJ2-5; D is perhaps TRBD2 (6 bases). V was trimmed by 8 bases and J by 5 bases, leaving 9 bases between them. The length of the CDR3 is 11 residues. Germline V gene data show CDR1 as ENHRY and CDR2 as SYGVKD. The CDR3 spells CAIASGETQYF. As DNA, the CDR3 is TGTGCCATCGCCAGCGGGGAGACCCAGTACTTC.

The chain combines TRBV19 with TRBJ2-7; D perhaps matches TRBD1 (5 bases). Trimming stripped 4 bases from V and 4 bases from J, with 17 bases between. Germline V CDR1 and CDR2: LNHDA, SQIVND (reference sequence). The CDR3 totals 15 residues. The CDR3 sequence: CASSTSLTGAYEQYF. The DNA for the CDR3 is TGTGCCAGTAGTACCTCCCTCACAGGAGCGTACGAGCAGTACTTC.

CDR3 protein: CASSISPTGTGELFF. CDR3 DNA sequence: TGTGCCAGTAGTATTTCCCCTACAGGCACCGGGGAGCTGTTTTTT. This chain joins TRBV19 and TRBJ2-2; TRBD1 might be the D (5 bases). The V gene lost 3 bases and the J gene lost 4 bases, with 12 bases spanning the gap. Per germline, CDR1 LNHDA and CDR2 SQIVND (reference sequence). This CDR3 region has 15 residues.

CDR3 sequence (DNA): TGTGCCAGCAGTTTATCCCGACAGGGCCCCTACGAGCAGTACTTC. Translated: CASSLSRQGPYEQYF. The chain uses TRBV27 and TRBJ2-7, with 7 bases that match TRBD1. This CDR3 contains 15 residues. The germline gives CDR1 MNHEY, CDR2 SMNVEV (reference sequence). The junction had 4 bases not matched to a gene; V was cut back by 0 bases and J by 2 bases.

V usage is TRBV7-9 and J usage is TRBJ2-1; D is perhaps TRBD2 (5 bases). The germline V and J ends were trimmed by 3 bases and 4 bases, with 10 bases remaining between them. Germline CDR1 SEHNR, CDR2 FQNEAQ (reference sequence). The CDR3 consists of 14 residues. CDR3 protein: CASSLEDAYNEQFF. Written as DNA, the CDR3 is TGTGCCAGCAGCTTGGAGGACGCGTACAATGAGCAGTTCTTC.

The chain has TRBV28 and TRBJ2-7; TRBD1 matches 8 bases. Germline-derived CDR1 and CDR2 are MDHEN and SYDVKM. The CDR3 loop spans 19 amino acids. With 6 bases clipped from V and 1 base from J, the junction kept 20 bases outside the gene matches. CDR3: CASSATMAGGASSSYEQYF. In DNA, the CDR3 is TGTGCCAGCAGCGCTACCATGGCAGGGGGCGCTTCGTCTTCCTACGAGCAGTACTTC.

CDR3 nucleotide sequence: TGCGCCAGCAGCCCACCGCGGGGGCGACACGAGCAGTACTTC. Its translation is CASSPPRGRHEQYF. The chain uses TRBV5-1 and TRBJ2-7; D might be TRBD2 (7 bases). The V end lost 4 bases, the J end lost 5 bases, and 16 bases lay between the germline ends. This CDR3 spans 14 amino acids. The germline gives CDR1 SGHRS, CDR2 YFSETQ.

The chain recombines TRBV7-2 with TRBJ2-7; 7 bases agree with TRBD2. CDR3 size: 16 residues. Germline V gene lookup returns CDR1 SGHTA and CDR2 FQGNSA. The ends lost 0 bases at V and 2 bases at J; junction bases unmatched: 7. The CDR3 loop is CASSLAIRLAPYEQYF. The CDR3 coding sequence is TGTGCCAGCAGCTTAGCGATAAGACTAGCTCCCTACGAGCAGTACTTC. The variable domain in full, completed from reference TRBV7-2 and TRBJ2-7, reads GAGVSQSPSNKVTEKGKDVELRCDPISGHTALYWYRQSLGQGLEFLIYFQGNSAPDKSGLPSDRFSAERTGGSVSTLTIQRTQQEDSAVYLCASSLAIRLAPYEQYFGPGTRLTVT.

The V gene is TRBV4-1, the J gene TRBJ2-1; weak D call: TRBD2 (7 bases). V lost 2 bases, J lost 6 bases, and 14 bases lay in between. The germline CDR1 and CDR2 sequences are MGHRA and YSYEKL. The CDR3 runs to 15 residues. CDR3 amino acids: CASSQLGGAFNEQFF. The CDR3 nucleotides are TGCGCCAGCAGCCAACTGGGGGGGGCTTTCAATGAGCAGTTCTTC.

V and J are TRBV9 and TRBJ2-7; the D gene is possibly TRBD1 (6 bases). This CDR3 spans 14 amino acids. The V gene lost 2 bases and the J gene lost 2 bases, with 11 bases spanning the gap. Per germline, CDR1 SGDLS and CDR2 YYNGEE. The DNA of the CDR3 is TGTGCCAGCAGCGTCCGGGACAACACCTACGAGCAGTACTTC. It translates to CASSVRDNTYEQYF.

This clone was detected only once. The CDR3 sequence is CASSQDTDSGRISDTQYF. The DNA for the CDR3 is TGTGCCAGCAGCCAAGATACGGATAGCGGGAGGATTTCAGATACGCAGTATTTT. The chain joins TRBV4-2 to TRBJ2-3; 10 bases agree with TRBD2. V dropped 0 bases and J dropped 4; count of bases not matched to a gene: 10. Germline V lookup: CDR1 LGHNA, CDR2 YNFKEQ. This CDR3 contains 18 residues.

The chain employs TRBV28 and TRBJ2-2; 8 bases are shared with TRBD2. Germline lookup yields CDR1 MDHEN and CDR2 SYDVKM. V lost 6 bases and J lost 5; bases outside the gene matches: 5. The CDR3 sequence is 14 residues long. CDR3 coding DNA: TGTGCCAGCAGGAGACTAGCGACAACCGGGGAGCTGTTTTTT. This translates into CASRRLATTGELFF.

The chain employs TRBV28 and TRBJ1-1; D ambiguous. CDR3 size: 14 residues. Looked up from germline, CDR1 is MDHEN and CDR2 is SYDVKM. V was cut by 5 bases and J by 4 bases, with 14 bases left in between. The CDR3 protein is CASSPVAAITEAFF. For the CDR3, the DNA is TGTGCCAGCAGTCCGGTTGCCGCCATCACTGAAGCTTTCTTT.

This clone has a single count. This chain uses TRBV5-1 with TRBJ2-1; no firm D call. Deletions cut 4 bases from V and 6 bases from J, with 17 bases between. In germline, CDR1 is SGHRS, CDR2 YFSETQ. This CDR3 region has 15 residues. Here the CDR3 reads CASSGAAVLGNEQFF. The CDR3 coding sequence is TGCGCCAGCAGCGGCGCGGCGGTGTTGGGCAATGAGCAGTTCTTC.